This T cell receptor beta chain was sequenced in a study of CD8+ T cells in alopecia areata. This clone was observed a handful of times. Indicated treatment: oral pan-JAK inhibitor, 5-10 mg twice daily. CDR1 is SGHRS, CDR2 YFSETQ, per germline. The CDR3 extends over 15 amino acids. Trimming shortened V by 2 bases and J by 7 bases, and 13 bases separated the two germline ends. RNA extraction was followed by reverse transcription into cDNA, which acted as the sequencing template. Profiling relied on immunoSEQ multiplex PCR, and the TCRdb table lists in-frame clones only, not all of them. The data hold over 100,000 clones, with roughly three fifths observed a single time.

Here the sequenced sample was CD8+ T cells sorted from blood, taken at week 24, from a patient treated with tofacitinib. This clonotype was sampled from a human donor with alopecia areata. This chain joins TRBV5-1 and TRBJ1-6; D perhaps matches TRBD1 (5 bases). The CDR3, as DNA: TGCGCCAGCAGCTTTAACAGGCCTTCCAATTCACCCCTCCACTTT. Its protein is CASSFNRPSNSPLHF.